This T cell receptor beta chain emerged from a study of blood T cells in healthy people across ages. Broader study findings: TCR beta diversity tracked closely with naive T cell percentage. It was held that diversity estimates obtained from one million T cells represented underestimates. Donors of long life had a larger count of naive CD4+ cells and greater diversity than aged donors. Donor CMV status, an unknown factor, possibly confounded changes in expanded clonotypes.

About this clonotype itself: Its target is not known.

The V gene's germline CDR1 is DFQATT and CDR2 SNEGSKA (reference sequence). Trimming took off 5 bases at V and 4 bases at J, with 8 bases between the two ends. The CDR3 is 11 residues long. PCR was performed a second time for about 7 to 12 cycles using a sample-barcoded 5' primer and a J-beta primer mix. TCRdb re-called the 5' RACE reads with MiXCR, one entry per CDR3 protein. Of about 1.7 million distinct CDR3 sequences detected, about 30% appear once; the ten largest clones hold roughly 8%. This sequence joins TRBV20-1 and TRBJ2-5; D is possibly TRBD1 or TRBD2 (5 bases each). Input material: blood. The sequence derives from a woman aged 25 to 45 in good health. In DNA, the CDR3 is TGCAGTGCTGGGGGACCAGAGACCCAGTACTTC. Translated, it gives CSAGGPETQYF.